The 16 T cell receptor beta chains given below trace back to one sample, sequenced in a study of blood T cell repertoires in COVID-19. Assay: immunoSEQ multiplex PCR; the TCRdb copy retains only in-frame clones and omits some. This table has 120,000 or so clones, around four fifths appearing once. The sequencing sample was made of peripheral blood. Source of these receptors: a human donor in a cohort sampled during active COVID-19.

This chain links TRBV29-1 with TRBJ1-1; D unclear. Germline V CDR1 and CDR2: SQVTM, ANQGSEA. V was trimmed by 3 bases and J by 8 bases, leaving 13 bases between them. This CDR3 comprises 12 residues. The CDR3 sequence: CSVDEPGKEAFF. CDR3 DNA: TGCAGCGTTGATGAACCGGGAAAAGAAGCTTTCTTT.

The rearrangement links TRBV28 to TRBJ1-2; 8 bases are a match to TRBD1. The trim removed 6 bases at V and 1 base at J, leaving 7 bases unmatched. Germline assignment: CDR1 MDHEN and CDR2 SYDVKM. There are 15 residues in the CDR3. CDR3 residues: CASRGGQAINYGYTF. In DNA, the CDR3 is TGTGCCAGCAGAGGGGGACAGGCGATTAACTATGGCTACACCTTC.

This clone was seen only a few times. The CDR3 region is CASSHSDSPSYNSPLHF. The CDR3, as DNA: TGTGCCAGCAGTCATTCGGACAGTCCCTCCTATAATTCACCCCTCCACTTT. J is TRBJ1-6 and V is TRBV6-6, with a weak D call TRBD1 (6 bases). The CDR3 spans 17 residues. Deletions cut 5 bases from V and 0 bases from J, with 14 bases between. The germline CDR1 and CDR2 sequences are MNHNY and SVGAGI (reference sequence).

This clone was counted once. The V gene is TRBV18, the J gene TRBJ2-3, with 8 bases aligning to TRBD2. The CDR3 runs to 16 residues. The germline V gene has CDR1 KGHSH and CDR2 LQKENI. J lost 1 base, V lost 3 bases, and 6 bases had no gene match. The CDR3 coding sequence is TGTGCCAGCTCACCTTTACAGCGGGGGCGCACAGATACGCAGTATTTT. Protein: CASSPLQRGRTDTQYF.

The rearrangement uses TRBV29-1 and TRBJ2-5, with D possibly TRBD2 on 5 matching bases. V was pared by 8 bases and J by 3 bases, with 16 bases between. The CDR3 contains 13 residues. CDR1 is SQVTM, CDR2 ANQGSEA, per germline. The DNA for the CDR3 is TGCAGCACCCAGGAGGTCCGGGAAGAGACCCAGTACTTC. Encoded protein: CSTQEVREETQYF. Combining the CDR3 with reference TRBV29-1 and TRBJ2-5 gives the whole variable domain SAVISQKPSRDICQRGTSLTIQCQVDSQVTMMFWYRQQPGQSLTLIATANQGSEATYESGFVIDKFPISRPNLTFSTLTVSNMSPEDSSIYLCSTQEVREETQYFGPGTRLLVL.

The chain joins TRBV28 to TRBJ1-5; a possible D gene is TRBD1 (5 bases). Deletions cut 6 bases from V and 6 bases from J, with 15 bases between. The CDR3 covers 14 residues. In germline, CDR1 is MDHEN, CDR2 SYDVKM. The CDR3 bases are TGTGCCAGCAGCCCCGGGGGGGAAGGTCAGCCCCAGCATTTT. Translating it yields CASSPGGEGQPQHF.

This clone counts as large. The CDR3 DNA reads TGCGCCAGCAGCCAAGATAAGGGCGGGGCCGCAGTTCCGACCCAGTACTTC. Encoded protein: CASSQDKGGAAVPTQYF. The J gene is TRBJ2-5, the V gene TRBV4-1; D is perhaps TRBD2 (6 bases). V was shortened by 0 bases and J by 7 bases, with 21 bases between the two germline ends. The CDR3 contains 17 residues. Per the germline V gene, CDR1 is MGHRA and CDR2 is YSYEKL.

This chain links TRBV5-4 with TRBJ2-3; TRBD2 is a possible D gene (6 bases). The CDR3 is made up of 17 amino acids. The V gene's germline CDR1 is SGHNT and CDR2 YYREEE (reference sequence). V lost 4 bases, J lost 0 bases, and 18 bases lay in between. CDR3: CASSAGSLAQSTDTQYF. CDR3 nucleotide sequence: TGTGCCAGCAGCGCAGGGAGTCTAGCGCAGAGCACAGATACGCAGTATTTT.

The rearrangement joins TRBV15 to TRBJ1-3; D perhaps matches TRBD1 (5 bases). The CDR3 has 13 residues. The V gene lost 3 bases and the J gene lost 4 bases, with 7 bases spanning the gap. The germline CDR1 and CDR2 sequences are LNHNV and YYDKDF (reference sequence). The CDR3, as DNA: TGTGCCACCAGCAGTGGGGGGGGAAACACCATATATTTT. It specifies CATSSGGGNTIYF. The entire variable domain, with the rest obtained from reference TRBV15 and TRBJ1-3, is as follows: DAMVIQNPRYQVTQFGKPVTLSCSQTLNHNVMYWYQQKSSQAPKLLFHYYDKDFNNEADTPDNFQSRRPNTSFCFLDIRSPGLGDTAMYLCATSSGGGNTIYFGEGSWLTVV.

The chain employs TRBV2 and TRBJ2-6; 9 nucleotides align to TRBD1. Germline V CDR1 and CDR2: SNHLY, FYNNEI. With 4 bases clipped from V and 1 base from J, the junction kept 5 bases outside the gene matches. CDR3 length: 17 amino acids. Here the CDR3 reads CASSAGQGFSGANVLTF. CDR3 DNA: TGTGCCAGCAGTGCAGGACAGGGGTTTTCTGGGGCCAACGTCCTGACTTTC.

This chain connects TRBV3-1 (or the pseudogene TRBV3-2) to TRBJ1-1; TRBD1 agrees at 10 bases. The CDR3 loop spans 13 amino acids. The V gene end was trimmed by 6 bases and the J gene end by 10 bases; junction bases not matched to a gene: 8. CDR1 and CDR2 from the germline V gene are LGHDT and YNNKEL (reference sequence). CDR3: CASSGQGGLVAFF. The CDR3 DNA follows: TGTGCCAGCAGTGGACAGGGGGGATTGGTAGCTTTCTTT.

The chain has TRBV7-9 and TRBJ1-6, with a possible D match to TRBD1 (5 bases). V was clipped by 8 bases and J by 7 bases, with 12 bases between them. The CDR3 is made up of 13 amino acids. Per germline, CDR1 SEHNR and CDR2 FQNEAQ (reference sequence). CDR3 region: CASSSGGNSPLHF. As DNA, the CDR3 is TGTGCCAGCTCCTCTGGGGGGAATTCACCCCTCCACTTT.

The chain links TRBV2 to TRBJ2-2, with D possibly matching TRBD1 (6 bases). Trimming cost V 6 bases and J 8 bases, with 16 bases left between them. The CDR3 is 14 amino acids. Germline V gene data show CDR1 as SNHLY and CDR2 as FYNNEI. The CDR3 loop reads CASSPGQSTGELFF. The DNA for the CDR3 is TGTGCCAGCAGCCCCGGACAGAGTACTGGGGAGCTGTTTTTT.

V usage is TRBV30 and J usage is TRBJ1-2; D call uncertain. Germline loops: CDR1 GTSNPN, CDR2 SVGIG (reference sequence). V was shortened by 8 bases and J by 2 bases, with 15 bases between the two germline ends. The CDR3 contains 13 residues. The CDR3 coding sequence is TGTGCCGTCAGAGGAGAAAGGAACTATGGCTACACCTTC. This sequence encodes CAVRGERNYGYTF.

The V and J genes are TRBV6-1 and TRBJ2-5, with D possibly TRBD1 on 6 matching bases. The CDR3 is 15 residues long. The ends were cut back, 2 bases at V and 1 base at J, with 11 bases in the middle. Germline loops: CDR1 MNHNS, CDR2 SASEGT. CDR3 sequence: CASSEPGHLQETQYF. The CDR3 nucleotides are TGTGCCAGCAGTGAACCGGGACACCTCCAAGAGACCCAGTACTTC.

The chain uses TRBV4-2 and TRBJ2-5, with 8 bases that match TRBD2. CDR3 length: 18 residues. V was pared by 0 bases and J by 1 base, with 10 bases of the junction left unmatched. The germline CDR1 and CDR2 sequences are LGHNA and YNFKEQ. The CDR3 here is CASSQEFQAGDFQETQYF. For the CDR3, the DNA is TGTGCCAGCAGCCAAGAATTTCAAGCGGGGGACTTCCAAGAGACCCAGTACTTC.